This T cell receptor (beta chain) was identified in a study of cytomegalovirus exposure and HLA in healthy donors (dated by TCRdb to between 2016 and 2019). As for the study more broadly: According to an earlier analysis of around 600 of the donors, some 180 million T cells yielded roughly 110 million unique TCR beta sequences and about 300 Gb of sequence data. An early release that covered about 600 HLA-typed donors contained 300 to 350 gigabases of sequencing data and tens of millions of unique TCR sequences. Of the roughly 410 genotyped donors, more than 75% were placed in the genetic ancestry cluster associated with self-reported Caucasian donors. The study was designed to test whether signatures of past pathogen exposure could be identified by cataloging public T cell receptors. The study profiled the T cell repertoires of 500 to 800 subjects by immunosequencing and related them to cytomegalovirus serostatus. Besides the first cohort of 666 subjects, a separate validation cohort made up of 95 to 150 different subjects was used. To predict cytomegalovirus infection status, the study brought together high-throughput TCR immunosequencing, statistical association of individual TCRs with disease status, and machine learning. A later analysis re-analyzed previously published TCR beta repertoires from 550 to 700 donors and added high-resolution HLA genotyping to study TCR occurrence patterns. The later analysis used no new phenotypic data to find candidate immune exposures, relying instead on TCR beta sequences and their occurrence across donors. To decide whether each TCR beta V gene segment behaved as functional or pseudogenic, an earlier analysis of approximately 620 of the donors relied on high-throughput TCR beta sequencing. Donor age, sex, ethnicity and CMV serostatus were compiled alongside the repertoire data. Genome-wide SNP genotypes for about 65% of the 666 donors were used in a later genetic analysis, which treated that subset as a discovery cohort. Every discovery cohort repertoire had been produced on one sequencing platform. Both class I and class II loci were covered by HLA typing, at four-digit resolution. The number of typed donors differed by locus: about 620-640 for A, B, C, DRB1 and DQB1; approximately 530 for DQA1; approximately 600 for DPA1; and about 450 for DPB1. About five DR-DQ haplotypes were treated as single units for association and clustering because of strong linkage in the cohort. On average, around 230,000 unique TCR beta nucleotide sequences were sequenced per donor among 300 to 500 genotyped donors of the cohort, with approximately 18% of those sequences being non-productive.

Here is what the overall study found, with its caveats: V-gene and J-gene trimming of TCR beta chains was associated with a missense DCLRE1C variant in a later genetic analysis, and the association was replicated in an independent cohort. The authors suggested that the approach could potentially be generalized to other disease states and immunological phenotypes. CMV serostatus was the only immune exposure information available for the cohort. Linkage disequilibrium might explain the correlated functional status among segregating V segments, but an unknown experimental factor could not be ruled out. The classifier was reported to diagnose cytomegalovirus status with high specificity and sensitivity in both the original and validation cohorts. In a later analysis, HLA-associated TCR beta chains were found to be more clonally expanded and to have lower generation probabilities than equally common non-associated chains. Some IMGT-functional V segments, including TRBV6-2 and TRBV6-3, could not be distinguished by the 87-base-pair reads and were therefore excluded. Strong co-occurrence of HLA alleles, especially DR and DQ, made assigning TCR associations to individual alleles difficult. A group of highly shared sequence variants was considered likely to be a technical artifact of the sequencing pipeline. The earlier analysis of 587 of the donors excluded roughly 16 rarely observed V segments, including chromosome 9 orphons, because counts were too low. A further reported finding was that TCR beta sequences accurately predicted the HLA-A and HLA-B alleles for most subjects in the first cohort. According to a later analysis, most CMV-associated TCR beta chains appeared to be HLA-restricted, and the HLA associations seemed to be driven largely by CMV exposure. According to a later analysis, parvovirus B19, influenza, CMV and Epstein-Barr virus appeared linked to several top co-occurrence clusters. HLA typing was unavailable for some donors at each locus, so association tests used only the typed subset. Across donors, most TCR sequences were observed very rarely, whereas some public TCRs were present in many individuals. A later analysis associated 15,000 to 20,000 TCR beta sequences with specific HLA alleles at a false discovery rate of 0.05. According to a later analysis, TCR association rates differed among HLA loci, with DRB1 alleles showing the most associated TCRs and HLA-C alleles showing the fewest. This cohort had only TCR beta chains sequenced, and the lack of alpha or paired-chain data limited which features could be detected. In a later genetic analysis, fewer N-insertions in productive TCRs were reported among donors in an Asian-associated ancestry cluster than the approximately 710-donor mean. Broadly in line with IMGT annotations, most TCR beta V segments showed up in productive rearrangements about 87% or about 30% of the time in an earlier analysis of 587 of the donors. In vitro tests confirmed that three of the cytomegalovirus-associated TCR beta chains recognize cytomegalovirus antigens. The presence/absence analyses assumed that sequencing depth was roughly uniform across donors, and that assumption may not be true. In the study, some 160 TCR beta chains were listed as associated with cytomegalovirus.

The cohort consisted of some 670 healthy bone marrow donors. At the time of sampling, every cohort member was nominally healthy, though immune exposures that went unrecorded were likely present. The donor tested CMV seropositive and was one of the 289 seropositive cohort members. Every donor gave a peripheral blood sample, and the peripheral blood mononuclear cells from that sample were used for TCR beta sequencing. Genomic DNA was extracted from the blood cell samples with the Qiagen DNeasy Blood Extraction Kit. The germline V gene specifies MNHEY as CDR1 and SVGAGI as CDR2. V loses 8 bases of germline sequence and J loses 4 bases, and the interval between the two ends is 18 bases. The CDR3 spans 15 residues, from the cysteine through the phenylalanine. Of all the DNA, just the CDR3 is kept, 45 bases in frame from base 1. Libraries were built with the immunoSEQ multiplex PCR assay. A mixture of 60 forward primers for TCR Vbeta segments and 13 reverse primers for TCR Jbeta segments was used in the multiplex PCR. A multiplex PCR assay on genomic DNA amplified the CDR3 region of rearranged TCR beta genes. The amplified TCR beta libraries were sequenced on the Illumina HiSeq System as 87-base-pair reads. As for how the authors treated the data: A later analysis counted tens of millions of unique TCR beta chains across the 550 to 700 repertoires, and roughly 9.9 million of these chains were shared by at least two donors. To remove PCR and sequencing errors, raw reads were error-corrected and collapsed into unique sequences using a nearest-neighbor algorithm that merged closely related sequences. To assign V, D and J gene segments, CDR3 sequences were aligned to IMGT reference sequences. Each retained sequence needed at least a six-nucleotide match to both a V gene segment and a J gene segment. Rearrangements were classified as productive when the CDR3 lacked stop codons and remained in frame with V and J, and all other rearrangements were classified as non-productive. CDR3 was defined by IMGT convention, running from the second conserved V-encoded cysteine to the conserved J-encoded phenylalanine. The earlier analysis of a few hundred of the donors excluded any sequence lacking an unambiguous match to a single V gene segment. An earlier analysis of 587 of the donors classified V segments as functional when productive rearrangements were above 56.7% and as segregating when the standard deviation between donors was above 5%. A statistical classification framework was built to diagnose cytomegalovirus status from the catalog of TCR beta chain sequences. In a later analysis, V and J genes were assigned by comparing TCR nucleotide sequences against IMGT/GENE-DB human TR gene sequences. In a later analysis, CDR3 sequences and most-parsimonious VDJ recombination scenarios were assigned using the TCRdist pipeline. A later analysis defined each TCR beta chain by its CDR3 amino acid sequence plus V-gene family, and excluded reads lacking a unique V-gene family. In a later analysis, 450 to 600 highly shared, low-generation-probability nucleotide sequences were removed to address suspected cross-contamination and a sequencing artifact. A later analysis calculated a clonal expansion index for each public chain from normalized within-repertoire ranks of inferred template counts. In a later analysis, generation probabilities were computed using a VDJ recombination model fitted to out-of-frame rearrangements, and the results were checked against IGoR. Hypergeometric tests were used in a later analysis to score TCR-TCR, TCR-HLA and TCR-CMV co-occurrence, with a repertoire-size bias correction applied to the TCR pairs. To estimate false discovery rates, a later analysis permuted the HLA or CMV assignments 20 times. In a later analysis, co-occurring TCRs were grouped using DBSCAN, and TCRdist sequence similarity was added for clustering within HLA-allele-positive subsets. For co-occurrence clustering, repertoires with fewer than 30,000 or more than 120,000 public chains were excluded, along with roughly five repertoires with anomalous nucleotide sharing. The source is immuneACCESS, and TCRdb retained only in-frame sequences with V and J called. Part of the clones is not carried over; for the studies checked, unresolved V genes explain less than half of this, and the remainder is unexplained. V and J calls and clone size are copied from that table; D and trimming were computed from the DNA. Present in this sample are around 130,000 clones, over 75% of which were seen just once. The ten top clones hold less than 6.5% of the sample.

Comment on this clone: Its antigen specificity is not known. Per-base qualities were not stored, and no clone one base away is much larger.

The sequencing input was PBMCs. This TCR was recovered from a woman between 40 and 50 years old in good health and CMV-seropositive. This chain is built from TRBV6-5 and TRBJ2-1; TRBD1 is a weak D gene call, 5 bases matching. The bases read TGTGCCAGCCAGACGACCGACAGCTATTACAATGAGCAGTTCTTC. Translated, this is CASQTTDSYYNEQFF.